These T cell receptor beta chains were read from a single sample in a study of cytomegalovirus exposure and HLA in healthy donors. The assay was immunoSEQ multiplex PCR, and TCRdb's table has in-frame clones only and misses some. The sample records approximately 46,000 clones, around 94% being singletons. The sequenced sample consisted of PBMCs. The receptor set was obtained from a man aged 18 to 30 in good health and CMV-seronegative. CDR3s leave out the opening cysteine and the closing phenylalanine or tryptophan.

v_call	j_call	cdr3_length	cdr3_aa
TRBV19	TRBJ1-1	12	ASSMGLSVAEAF
TRBV29-1	TRBJ1-2	12	SVENAGEGYGYT
TRBV7-8	TRBJ1-2	12	ASSTDRAVKGYT
TRBV5-1	TRBJ2-5	14	ASSLAGGSWQETQY
TRBV7-2	TRBJ2-7	12	ASSRAITSYEQY
TRBV5-1	TRBJ2-1	12	ASSSQGAGNEQF
TRBV30	TRBJ2-3	15	AWALGAVGPSTDTQY
TRBV23-1	TRBJ1-2	10	ASRDINYGYT
TRBV7-3	TRBJ2-1	16	ASSLYPIAGEFYNEQF
TRBV4-1	NA	13	ASSQYSGVSYEQY
TRBV5-1	TRBJ1-2	12	ASSLVAQNYGYT
TRBV6-5	TRBJ2-1	13	ASSEFPSGNNEQF
TRBV10-1	TRBJ2-1	14	ASSARRRGNYNEQF
TRBV29-1	TRBJ2-1	11	SVEAQTGDEQF
TRBV5-1	TRBJ2-1	16	ASSSGTGGEGAYNEQF
TRBV29-1	TRBJ1-5	11	SVVPGPNQPQH
TRBV13	TRBJ2-1	13	ASSLEAGGYNEQF
TRBV9	TRBJ2-3	13	ASSVGQGVTDTQY
TRBV21-1	TRBJ2-7	10	ANLEKTYEQY
TRBV9	TRBJ1-4	12	ASSPRSAWEKLF
TRBV30	TRBJ1-5	11	AWSEGSNQPQH
TRBV27	TRBJ1-2	16	ASSPQTTTGFGSYGYT
TRBV5-1	TRBJ1-3	12	ASSLGAPGNTIY
TRBV4-1	TRBJ2-1	14	ASSQDTAGRHNEQF
TRBV13	TRBJ2-1	14	ASSSGLAGAGNEQF
TRBV27	TRBJ2-3	15	ASSSPGLSSSTDTQY
TRBV28	TRBJ2-7	13	ASSLWSSGGRGQY
TRBV11-3	TRBJ2-1	16	ASSRGPGLAGGDNEQF
TRBV27	TRBJ2-1	12	ASSFGPTGDEQF
TRBV6-1	TRBJ2-3	15	ASSENPLATSTDTQY
TRBV10-3	TRBJ2-5	15	ATLDRGLAGGGETQY
TRBV19	TRBJ1-3	13	ASSIYRSSGNTIY
TRBV7-8	TRBJ2-5	12	ASSLWRNQETQY
TRBV9	TRBJ2-5	12	ASSPEGSRGTQY
TRBV15	TRBJ2-5	12	ATSRGTVQETQY
TRBV28	TRBJ1-2	12	ASSLPGNNYGYT
TRBV6-1	TRBJ2-3	13	ASAPLAGVTDTQY
TRBV28	TRBJ2-7	13	ASSLTSANSYEQY
TRBV6-4	TRBJ2-1	12	ASSENSGTDEQF
TRBV27	TRBJ1-2	12	ASSLRVGYYGYT
TRBV29-1	TRBJ2-1	12	SVNSGRAGNEQF
TRBV7-9	TRBJ2-7	16	ASSLGLADELFSYEQY
TRBV7-9	TRBJ2-1	14	ASSSSGIAGVYEQF
TRBV28	TRBJ1-5	13	ASSFSRERDQPQH
TRBV12-5	TRBJ2-5	11	ASGDQGRETQY
TRBV5-6	TRBJ2-1	13	ASSASGRVYNEQF
TRBV5-1	TRBJ2-7	10	ASRDRLYEQY
TRBV28	TRBJ1-5	15	ASSRTGTRGRGQPQH
TRBV27	TRBJ2-7	11	ASSSPADYEQY
TRBV5-1	TRBJ2-7	11	ASQTDGGAEQY
TRBV19	TRBJ1-1	14	ASSIGAGLFNTEAF
TRBV7-3	TRBJ2-2	12	ASSPDRRTGELF
TRBV4-1	TRBJ2-7	12	ASSLRQGGDEQY
TRBV28	TRBJ1-2	11	ASSLSNPGGYT
TRBV5-6	TRBJ1-5	12	ASSVQGGNQPQH
TRBV27	TRBJ1-2	14	ASSSQRTDMNYGYT
TRBV7-9	TRBJ1-1	13	ASSGTGGVNTEAF
TRBV28	TRBJ1-3	13	ASSPGTGAGNTIY
TRBV27	TRBJ2-7	13	ASSPLAASSYEQY